This TCR beta chain was recorded in a study of neoadjuvant anti-PD-1 for oral cavity cancer. Most PBMC samples had approximately 480 ng input DNA in six replicates. Assay used: immunoSEQ multiplex PCR; TCRdb lists only in-frame clones, some missing. In the table there are about 72,000 clones, about 86% of which are singletons. Germline CDR1 and CDR2: SGHVS and FNYEAQ. This CDR3 has 18 amino acids. Trimming stripped 5 bases from V and 4 bases from J, with 21 bases between. The rearrangement uses TRBV7-6 and TRBJ2-6; weak D call: TRBD1 (6 bases). Sequencing used PBMCs, obtained before nivolumab (anti-PD-1) treatment. The receptor was derived from a person aged 35 to 85 with oral cavity squamous cell carcinoma. CDR3 residues: CASSPSGTRVKGANVLTF. The CDR3 nucleotides are TGTGCCAGCAGCCCCTCCGGGACACGGGTTAAGGGGGCCAACGTCCTGACTTTC.